This T cell receptor (beta chain) was recorded in a study of cytomegalovirus exposure and HLA in healthy donors. PCR was performed using 60 Vbeta and 13 Jbeta primers. Sequenced by immunoSEQ multiplex PCR; TCRdb stores in-frame clones only, minus some. This table holds about 83,000 clones, just over 70% found once. The J segment lost 4 bases and the V segment lost 3 bases, leaving 4 bases of the junction unmatched. From germline, CDR1 is MNHEY and CDR2 SVGAGI. The CDR3 totals 14 residues. The sequencing sample was made of PBMCs. The V call is TRBV6-5, the J call TRBJ2-7; the match to TRBD2 covers 9 bases. The sequence was collected from a man aged 55 to 70 in good health and CMV-seronegative. As DNA, the CDR3 is TGTGCCAGCAGTTATAGCGGGAGTACGTACGAGCAGTACTTC. Its protein product is CASSYSGSTYEQYF.